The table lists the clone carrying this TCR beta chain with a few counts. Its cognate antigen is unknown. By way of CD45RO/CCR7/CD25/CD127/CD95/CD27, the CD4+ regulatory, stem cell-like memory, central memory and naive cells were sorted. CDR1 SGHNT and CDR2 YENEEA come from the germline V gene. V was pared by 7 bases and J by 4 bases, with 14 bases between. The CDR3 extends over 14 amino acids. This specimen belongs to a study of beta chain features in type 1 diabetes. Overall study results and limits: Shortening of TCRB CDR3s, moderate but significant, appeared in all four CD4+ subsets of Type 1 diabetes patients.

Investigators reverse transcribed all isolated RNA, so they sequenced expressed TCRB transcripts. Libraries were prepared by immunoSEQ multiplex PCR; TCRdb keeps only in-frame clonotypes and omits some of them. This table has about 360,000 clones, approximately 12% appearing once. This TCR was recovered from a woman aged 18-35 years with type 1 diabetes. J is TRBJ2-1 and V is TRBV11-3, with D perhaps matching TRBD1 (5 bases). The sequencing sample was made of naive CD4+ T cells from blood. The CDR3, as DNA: TGTGCCAGCAACGTCAGGGATACGTACAATGAGCAGTTCTTC. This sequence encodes CASNVRDTYNEQFF.